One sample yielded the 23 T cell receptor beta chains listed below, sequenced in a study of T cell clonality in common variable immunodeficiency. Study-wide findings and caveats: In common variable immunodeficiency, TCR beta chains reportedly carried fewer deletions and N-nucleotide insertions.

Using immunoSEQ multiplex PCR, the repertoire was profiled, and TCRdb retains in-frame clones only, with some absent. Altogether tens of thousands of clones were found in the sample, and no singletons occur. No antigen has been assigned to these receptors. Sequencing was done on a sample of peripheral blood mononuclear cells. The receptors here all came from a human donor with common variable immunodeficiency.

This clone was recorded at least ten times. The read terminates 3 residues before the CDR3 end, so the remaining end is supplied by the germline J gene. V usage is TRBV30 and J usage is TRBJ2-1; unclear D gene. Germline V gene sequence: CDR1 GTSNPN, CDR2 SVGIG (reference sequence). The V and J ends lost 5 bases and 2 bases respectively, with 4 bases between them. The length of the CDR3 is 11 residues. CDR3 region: CAWFTYNEQFF. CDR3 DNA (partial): TGTGCCTGGTTCACCTACAATGAG.

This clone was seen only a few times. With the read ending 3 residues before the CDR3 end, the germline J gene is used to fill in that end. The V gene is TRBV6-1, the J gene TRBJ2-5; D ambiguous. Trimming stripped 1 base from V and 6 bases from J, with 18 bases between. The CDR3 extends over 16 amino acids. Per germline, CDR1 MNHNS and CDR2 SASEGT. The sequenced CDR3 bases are TGTGCCAGCAGTGAAGGGGTGGTTAATAGCAATCAGACC. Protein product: CASSEGVVNSNQT. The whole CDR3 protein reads CASSEGVVNSNQTQYF.

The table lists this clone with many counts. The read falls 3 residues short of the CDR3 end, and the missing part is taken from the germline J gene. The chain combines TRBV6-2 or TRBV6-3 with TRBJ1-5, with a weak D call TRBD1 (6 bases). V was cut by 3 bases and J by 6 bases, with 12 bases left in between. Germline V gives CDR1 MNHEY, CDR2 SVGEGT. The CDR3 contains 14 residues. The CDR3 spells CASSYGQGSQPQHF. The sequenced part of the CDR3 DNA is TGTGCCAGCAGTTATGGGCAGGGGAGTCAGCCC.

This CDR3 is CASSPNLRTGGNEQFF. The CDR3 DNA, read in part, is TGTGCCAGCTCACCCAACCTTCGGACAGGGGGCAATGAG. V usage is TRBV18 and J usage is TRBJ2-1, with TRBD1 identical over 10 bases. The CDR3 end lies 3 residues beyond the end of the read and is filled in from the germline J gene. The J segment lost 6 bases and the V segment lost 3 bases, leaving 8 bases of the junction unmatched. Germline lookup yields CDR1 KGHSH and CDR2 LQKENI. The CDR3 is 16 amino acids.

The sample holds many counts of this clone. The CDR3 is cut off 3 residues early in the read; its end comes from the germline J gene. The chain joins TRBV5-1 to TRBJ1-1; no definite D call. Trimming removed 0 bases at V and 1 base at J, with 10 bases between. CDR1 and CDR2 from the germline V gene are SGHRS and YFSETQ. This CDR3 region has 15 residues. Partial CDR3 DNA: TGCGCCAGCAGCTTGGCCCCGGGGTGGAACACTGAA. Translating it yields CASSLAPGWNTE. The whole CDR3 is CASSLAPGWNTEAFF. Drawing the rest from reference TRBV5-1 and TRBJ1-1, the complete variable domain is KAGVTQTPRYLIKTRGQQVTLSCSPISGHRSVSWYQQTPGQGLQFLFEYFSETQRNKGNFPGRFSGRQFSNSRSEMNVSTLELGDSALYLCASSLAPGWNTEAFFGQGTRLTVV.

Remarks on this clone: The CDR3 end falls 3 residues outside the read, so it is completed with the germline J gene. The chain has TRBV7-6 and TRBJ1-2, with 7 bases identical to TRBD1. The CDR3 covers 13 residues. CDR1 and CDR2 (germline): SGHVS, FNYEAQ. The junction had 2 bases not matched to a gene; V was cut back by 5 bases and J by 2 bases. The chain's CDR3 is CASSETGNYGYTF. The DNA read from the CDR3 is TGTGCCAGCAGCGAGACAGGGAACTATGGC.

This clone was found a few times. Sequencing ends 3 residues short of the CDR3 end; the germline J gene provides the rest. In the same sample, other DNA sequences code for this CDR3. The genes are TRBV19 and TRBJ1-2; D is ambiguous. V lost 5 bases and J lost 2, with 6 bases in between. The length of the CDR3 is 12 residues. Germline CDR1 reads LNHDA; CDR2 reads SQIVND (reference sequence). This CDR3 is CASSFLNYGYTF. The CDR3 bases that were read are TGTGCCAGTAGTTTTCTCAACTATGGC.

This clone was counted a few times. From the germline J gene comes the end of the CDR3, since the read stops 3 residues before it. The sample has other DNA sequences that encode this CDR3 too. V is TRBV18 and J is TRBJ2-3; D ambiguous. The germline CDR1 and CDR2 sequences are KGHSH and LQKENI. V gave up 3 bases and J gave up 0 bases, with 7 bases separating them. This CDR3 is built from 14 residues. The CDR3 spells CASSPSRSTDTQYF. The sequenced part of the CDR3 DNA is TGTGCCAGCTCACCGTCAAGGAGCACAGATACG.

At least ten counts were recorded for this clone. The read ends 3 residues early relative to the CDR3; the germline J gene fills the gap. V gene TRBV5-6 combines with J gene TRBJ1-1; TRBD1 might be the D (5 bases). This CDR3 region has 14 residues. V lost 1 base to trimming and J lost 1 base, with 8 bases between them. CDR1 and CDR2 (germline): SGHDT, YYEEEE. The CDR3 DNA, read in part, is TGTGCCAGCAGCTTGTACAGGTCGAACACTGAA. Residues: CASSLYRSNTE. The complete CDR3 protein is CASSLYRSNTEAFF. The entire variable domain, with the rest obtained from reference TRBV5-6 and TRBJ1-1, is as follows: DAGVTQSPTHLIKTRGQQVTLRCSPKSGHDTVSWYQQALGQGPQFIFQYYEEEERQRGNFPDRFSGHQFPNYSSELNVNALLLGDSALYLCASSLYRSNTEAFFGQGTRLTVV.

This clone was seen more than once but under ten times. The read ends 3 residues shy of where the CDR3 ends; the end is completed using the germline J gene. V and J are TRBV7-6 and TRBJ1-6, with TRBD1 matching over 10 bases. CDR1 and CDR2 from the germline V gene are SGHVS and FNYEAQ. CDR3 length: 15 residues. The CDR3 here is CASSPTGQGILPLHF. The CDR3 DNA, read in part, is TGTGCCAGCAGCCCAACGGGACAGGGGATTCTGCCC.

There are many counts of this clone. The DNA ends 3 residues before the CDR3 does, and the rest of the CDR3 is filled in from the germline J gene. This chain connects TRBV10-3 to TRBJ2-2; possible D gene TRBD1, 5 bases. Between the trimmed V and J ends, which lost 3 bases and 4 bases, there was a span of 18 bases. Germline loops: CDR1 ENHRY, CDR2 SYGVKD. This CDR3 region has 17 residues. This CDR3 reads CAISDPTQGPSTGELFF. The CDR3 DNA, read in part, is TGTGCCATCAGTGACCCCACTCAGGGCCCCAGCACCGGGGAG.

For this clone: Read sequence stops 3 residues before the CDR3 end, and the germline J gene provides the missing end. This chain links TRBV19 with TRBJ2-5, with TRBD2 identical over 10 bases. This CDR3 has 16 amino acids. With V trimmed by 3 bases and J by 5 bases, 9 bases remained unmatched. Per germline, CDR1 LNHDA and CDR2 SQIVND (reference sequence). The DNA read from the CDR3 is TGTGCCAGTAGTATGATGATTAGCGGGGGGCTGGAGACC. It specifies CASSMMISGGLET. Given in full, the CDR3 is CASSMMISGGLETQYF. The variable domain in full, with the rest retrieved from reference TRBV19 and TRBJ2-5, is DGGITQSPKYLFRKEGQNVTLSCEQNLNHDAMYWYRQDPGQGLRLIYYSQIVNDFQKGDIAEGYSVSREKKESFPLTVTSAQKNPTAFYLCASSMMISGGLETQYFGPGTRLLVL.

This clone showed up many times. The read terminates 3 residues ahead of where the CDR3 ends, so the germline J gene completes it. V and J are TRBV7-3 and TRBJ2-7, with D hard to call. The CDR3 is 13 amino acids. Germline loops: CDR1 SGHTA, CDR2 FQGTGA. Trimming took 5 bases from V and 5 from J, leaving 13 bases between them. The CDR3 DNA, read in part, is TGTGCCAGCAGCCAAACCCGGTTGAACGAG. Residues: CASSQTRLNE. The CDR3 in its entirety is CASSQTRLNEQYF.

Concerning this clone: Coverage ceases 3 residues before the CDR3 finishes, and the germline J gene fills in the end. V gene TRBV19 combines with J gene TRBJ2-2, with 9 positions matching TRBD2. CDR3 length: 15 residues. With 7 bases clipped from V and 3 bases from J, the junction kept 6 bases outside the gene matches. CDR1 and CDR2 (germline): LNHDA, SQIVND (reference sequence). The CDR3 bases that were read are TGTGCCAGTATTGGCAGCGGGGGGTACACCGGGGAG. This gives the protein CASIGSGGYTGE. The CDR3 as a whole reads CASIGSGGYTGELFF. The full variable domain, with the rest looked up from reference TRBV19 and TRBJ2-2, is DGGITQSPKYLFRKEGQNVTLSCEQNLNHDAMYWYRQDPGQGLRLIYYSQIVNDFQKGDIAEGYSVSREKKESFPLTVTSAQKNPTAFYLCASIGSGGYTGELFFGEGSRLTVL.

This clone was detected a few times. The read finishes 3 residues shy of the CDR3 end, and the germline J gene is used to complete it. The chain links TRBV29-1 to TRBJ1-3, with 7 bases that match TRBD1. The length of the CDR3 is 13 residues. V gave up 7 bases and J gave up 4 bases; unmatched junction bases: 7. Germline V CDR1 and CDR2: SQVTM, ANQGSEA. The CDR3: CSGGVGGGNTIYF. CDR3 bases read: TGCAGCGGGGGTGTAGGGGGCGGAAACACC.

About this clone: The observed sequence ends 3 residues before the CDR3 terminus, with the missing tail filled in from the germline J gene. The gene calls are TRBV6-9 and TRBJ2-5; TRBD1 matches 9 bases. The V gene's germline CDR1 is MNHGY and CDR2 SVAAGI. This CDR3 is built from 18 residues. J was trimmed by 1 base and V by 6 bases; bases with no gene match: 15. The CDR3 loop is CASSTYPPWTGAQETQYF. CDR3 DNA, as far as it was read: TGTGCCAGCAGCACCTACCCACCTTGGACAGGGGCCCAAGAGACC.

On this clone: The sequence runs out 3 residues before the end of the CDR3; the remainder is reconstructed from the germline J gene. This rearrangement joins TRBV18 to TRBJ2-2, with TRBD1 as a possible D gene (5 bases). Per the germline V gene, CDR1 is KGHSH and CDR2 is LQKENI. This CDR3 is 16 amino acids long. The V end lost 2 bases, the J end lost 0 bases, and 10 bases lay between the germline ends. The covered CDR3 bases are TGTGCCAGCTCACCAAAGACAGCCTCGAACACCGGGGAG. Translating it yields CASSPKTASNTGE. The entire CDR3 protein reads CASSPKTASNTGELFF.

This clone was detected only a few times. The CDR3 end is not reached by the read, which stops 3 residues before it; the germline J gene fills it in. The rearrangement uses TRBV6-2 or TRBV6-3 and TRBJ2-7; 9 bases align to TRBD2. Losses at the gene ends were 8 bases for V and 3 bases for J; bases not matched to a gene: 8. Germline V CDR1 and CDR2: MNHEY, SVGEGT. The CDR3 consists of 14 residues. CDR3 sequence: CASERGAPLYEQYF. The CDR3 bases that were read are TGTGCCAGCGAGCGGGGGGCCCCCCTCTACGAG.

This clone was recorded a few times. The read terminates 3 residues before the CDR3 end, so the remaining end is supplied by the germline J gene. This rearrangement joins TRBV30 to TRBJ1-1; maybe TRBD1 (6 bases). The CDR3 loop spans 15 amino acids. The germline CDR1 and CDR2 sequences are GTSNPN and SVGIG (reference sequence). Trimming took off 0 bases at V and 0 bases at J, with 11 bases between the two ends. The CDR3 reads CAWSVSGGLNTEAFF. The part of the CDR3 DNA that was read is TGTGCCTGGAGTGTATCGGGGGGCTTGAACACTGAA. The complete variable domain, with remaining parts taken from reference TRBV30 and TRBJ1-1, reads SQTIHQWPATLVQPVGSPLSLECTVEGTSNPNLYWYRQAAGRGLQLLFYSVGIGQISSEVPQNLSASRPQDRQFILSSKKLLLSDSGFYLCAWSVSGGLNTEAFFGQGTRLTVV.

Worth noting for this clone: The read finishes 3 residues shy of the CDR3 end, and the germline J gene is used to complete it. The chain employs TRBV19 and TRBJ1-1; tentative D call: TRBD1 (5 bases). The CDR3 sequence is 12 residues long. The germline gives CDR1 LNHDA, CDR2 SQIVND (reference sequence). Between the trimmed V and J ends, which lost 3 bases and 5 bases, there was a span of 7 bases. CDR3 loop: CASSIRGTEAFF. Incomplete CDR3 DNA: TGTGCCAGTAGTATTCGGGGGACTGAA.

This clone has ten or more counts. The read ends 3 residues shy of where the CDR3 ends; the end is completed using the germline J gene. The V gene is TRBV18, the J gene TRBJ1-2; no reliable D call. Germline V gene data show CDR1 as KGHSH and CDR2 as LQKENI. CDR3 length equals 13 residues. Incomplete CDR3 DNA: TGTGCCAGCTCACCACCGAACGGGGTCGGC. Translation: CASSPPNGVG. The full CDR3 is CASSPPNGVGYTF.

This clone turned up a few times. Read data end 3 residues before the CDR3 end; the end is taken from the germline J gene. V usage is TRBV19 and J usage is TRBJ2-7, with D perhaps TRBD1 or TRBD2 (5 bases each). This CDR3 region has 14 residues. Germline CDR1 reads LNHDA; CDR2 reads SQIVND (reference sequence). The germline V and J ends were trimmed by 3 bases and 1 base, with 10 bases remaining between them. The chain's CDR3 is CASSMEDTSYEQYF. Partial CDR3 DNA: TGTGCCAGTAGTATGGAGGACACATCCTACGAG.

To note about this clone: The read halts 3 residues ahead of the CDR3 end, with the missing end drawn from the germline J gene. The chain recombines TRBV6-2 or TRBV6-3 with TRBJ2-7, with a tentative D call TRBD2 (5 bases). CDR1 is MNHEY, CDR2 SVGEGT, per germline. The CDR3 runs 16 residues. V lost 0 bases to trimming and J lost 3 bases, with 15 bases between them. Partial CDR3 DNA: TGTGCCAGCAGTTACTCGAAACTAGTGGGGAACTACGAG. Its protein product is CASSYSKLVGNYE. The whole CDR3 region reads CASSYSKLVGNYEQYF.